This T cell receptor beta chain comes out of a study of CD8+ T cells in alopecia areata. General study results and limits: Researchers reported that TCR sharing among patients proved less clear than in mice, possibly HLA-linked.

The CDR3 has 14 amino acids. V was trimmed by 1 base and J by 4 bases, leaving 10 bases between them. CDR1 and CDR2 (germline): SEHNR, FQNEAQ (reference sequence). About this clone: The antigen is not known.

RNA extraction and reverse transcription yielded cDNA as sequencing template. Profiled with immunoSEQ multiplex PCR; TCRdb holds only in-frame clones, not every one. The table has about 110,000 clones, under 60% seen once. Peripheral blood samples and lesional scalp punch biopsies were obtained from alopecia areata patients. This rearrangement joins TRBV7-9 to TRBJ1-1, with D unresolved. Sequenced sample: NKG2D-low CD8+ T cells sorted from blood. This TCR was recovered from a human donor with alopecia areata. The CDR3 sequence is CASSLGGVATEAFF. DNA for the CDR3: TGTGCCAGCAGCTTAGGGGGTGTTGCCACTGAAGCTTTCTTT.